These 11 T cell receptor beta chains originate from one sample sequenced in a study of beta chain features in type 1 diabetes. Every isolated RNA sample was fully reverse transcribed, so sequencing captured expressed TCRB transcripts. Repertoires were generated with immunoSEQ multiplex PCR, while TCRdb's copy carries only in-frame clones and drops some. Of 220,000 or so clones listed, roughly 70% are singletons. The sequencing sample was made of naive CD4+ T cells from blood. Receptors were obtained from a man aged 25-40 years in good health.

The rearrangement links TRBV2 to TRBJ2-7; 8 nucleotides align to TRBD1. The V segment lost 3 bases and the J segment 3 bases; nucleotides outside the gene matches: 4. This CDR3 is 14 amino acids long. Germline-derived CDR1 and CDR2 are SNHLY and FYNNEI. CDR3 residues: CASSEDRARYEQYF. The CDR3, as DNA: TGTGCCAGCAGTGAGGACAGGGCGCGCTACGAGCAGTACTTC.

The rearrangement uses TRBV11-2 and TRBJ2-7; TRBD2 matches at 9 bases. The CDR3 extends over 15 amino acids. The V and J ends lost 4 bases and 6 bases, in that order; junction bases with no gene match: 10. The germline gives CDR1 SGHAT, CDR2 FQNNGV. CDR3 in amino acids: CASSSLAGHPTEQYF. CDR3 sequence (DNA): TGTGCCAGCAGCTCCCTAGCGGGGCATCCCACCGAGCAGTACTTC.

This clone has more than one count but fewer than ten. The CDR3 nucleotides read TGTGCCAGCAGCCGGTCCCGACAGGGCGATGAGCAGTTCTTC. Protein sequence: CASSRSRQGDEQFF. The chain carries TRBV5-4 and TRBJ2-1; 7 bases match TRBD1. The V and J ends lost 4 bases and 8 bases, in that order; junction bases with no gene match: 9. The length of the CDR3 is 14 residues. Germline V CDR1 and CDR2: SGHNT, YYREEE (reference sequence).

This clone was counted a few times. The chain couples TRBV29-1 to TRBJ1-2; 10 nucleotides match TRBD1. V trimming: 4 bases; J trimming: 5 bases; junction bases outside the gene matches: 7. Germline values: CDR1 SQVTM, CDR2 ANQGSEA. This CDR3 comprises 14 residues. The CDR3 sequence: CSVAGTGDFYGYTF. CDR3 DNA sequence: TGCAGCGTTGCCGGGACAGGGGATTTTTATGGCTACACCTTC.

This rearrangement joins TRBV15 to TRBJ2-1; tentatively, D is TRBD1 (6 bases). CDR1 and CDR2 from the germline V gene are LNHNV and YYDKDF (reference sequence). V was cut by 3 bases and J by 4 bases, with 13 bases left in between. The CDR3 consists of 15 residues. The CDR3 loop is CATSRQLQGYNEQFF. CDR3 nucleotides: TGTGCCACCAGCAGGCAATTACAGGGATACAATGAGCAGTTCTTC.

The DNA of the CDR3 is TGCAGCGGCTCGGGTAACACCGGGGAGCTGTTTTTT. Protein sequence: CSGSGNTGELFF. J is TRBJ2-2 and V is TRBV29-1; D not resolved. Trimming removed 7 bases at V and 2 bases at J, with 8 bases between. CDR1 is SQVTM, CDR2 ANQGSEA, per germline. The CDR3 length is 12 residues.

The rearrangement links TRBV2 to TRBJ2-7; no clear D. The ends were cut back, 7 bases at V and 1 base at J, with 17 bases in the middle. Germline CDR1 and CDR2: SNHLY and FYNNEI. CDR3 length equals 15 residues. CDR3 loop: CASTPWYPTSYEQYF. The CDR3 bases are TGTGCCAGCACTCCCTGGTACCCTACTTCCTACGAGCAGTACTTC. The full variable domain, completed using reference TRBV2 and TRBJ2-7, is EPEVTQTPSHQVTQMGQEVILRCVPISNHLYFYWYRQILGQKVEFLVSFYNNEISEKSEIFDDQFSVERPDGSNFTLKIRSTKLEDSAMYFCASTPWYPTSYEQYFGPGTRLTVT.

This clone came up once. This sequence joins TRBV7-2 and TRBJ2-3, with a tentative D call TRBD1 (5 bases). The CDR3 is 14 amino acids. Germline assignment: CDR1 SGHTA and CDR2 FQGNSA. V shed 5 bases and J shed 4 bases, with 13 bases lying between them. The CDR3 sequence is CASSISKGPDTQYF. For the CDR3, the DNA is TGTGCCAGCAGCATTTCCAAGGGGCCAGATACGCAGTATTTT.

The genes are TRBV5-4 and TRBJ2-1; TRBD1 agrees at 9 bases. Trimming removed 8 bases from V and 8 bases from J; junction bases left unmatched: 8. CDR3 length: 13 residues. CDR1 is SGHNT, CDR2 YYREEE, per germline (reference sequence). The CDR3 region has the DNA TGTGCCAGTAAACAGGGGGCGCGCGATGAGCAGTTCTTC. Its translation: CASKQGARDEQFF. The whole variable domain, filled in from reference TRBV5-4 and TRBJ2-1, reads ETGVTQSPTHLIKTRGQQVTLRCSSQSGHNTVSWYQQALGQGPQFIFQYYREEENGRGNFPPRFSGLQFPNYSSELNVNALELDDSALYLCASKQGARDEQFFGPGTRLTVL.

This clone was recorded once. This rearrangement joins TRBV19 to TRBJ1-2, with a tentative D call TRBD1 (5 bases). CDR3 length: 13 residues. Trimming pared 7 bases from V and 4 bases from J, leaving 13 bases between. Per the germline V gene, CDR1 is LNHDA and CDR2 is SQIVND (reference sequence). The CDR3 loop reads CASTWQGGYGYTF. The CDR3 nucleotides read TGTGCCAGTACCTGGCAGGGAGGCTATGGCTACACCTTC.

This clone appeared a single time. V is TRBV2 and J is TRBJ2-2, with D possibly being TRBD1 (5 bases). V lost 4 bases, J lost 5 bases, and 17 bases lay in between. There are 16 residues in the CDR3. CDR1 SNHLY and CDR2 FYNNEI come from the germline V gene. DNA for the CDR3: TGTGCCAGCAGTGCTTTTGGGGCGCAGGGAACCGGGGAGCTGTTTTTT. As protein: CASSAFGAQGTGELFF.